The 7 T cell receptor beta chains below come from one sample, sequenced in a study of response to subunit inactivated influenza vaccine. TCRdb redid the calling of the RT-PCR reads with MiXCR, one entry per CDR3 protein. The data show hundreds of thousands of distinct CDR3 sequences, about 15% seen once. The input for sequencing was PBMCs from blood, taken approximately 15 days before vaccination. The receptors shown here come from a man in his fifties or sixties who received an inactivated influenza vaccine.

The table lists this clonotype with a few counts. This CDR3 reads CASTQGPPALEAFF. The CDR3 DNA reads TGTGCCAGCACTCAGGGGCCCCCCGCTCTAGAAGCTTTCTTT. The chain uses TRBV27 and TRBJ1-1; TRBD1 might be the D (6 bases). The V end lost 7 bases, the J end lost 8 bases, and 20 bases lay between the germline ends. This CDR3 is built from 14 residues. The germline V gene has CDR1 MNHEY and CDR2 SMNVEV (reference sequence).

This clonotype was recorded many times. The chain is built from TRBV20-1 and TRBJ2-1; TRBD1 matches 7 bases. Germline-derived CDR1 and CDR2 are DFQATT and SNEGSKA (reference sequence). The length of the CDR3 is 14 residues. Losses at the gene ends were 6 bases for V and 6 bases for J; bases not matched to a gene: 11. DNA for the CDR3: TGCAGTGCCCCGAGACAGGGCTCTCGCAATGAGCAGTTCTTC. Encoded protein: CSAPRQGSRNEQFF.

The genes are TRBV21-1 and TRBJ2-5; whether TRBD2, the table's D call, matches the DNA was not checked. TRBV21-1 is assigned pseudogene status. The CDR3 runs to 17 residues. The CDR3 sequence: CASTDSWIAGVGETQYF. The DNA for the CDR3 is TGTGCCAGCACCGACTCCTGGATAGCGGGAGTAGGGGAGACCCAGTACTTC.

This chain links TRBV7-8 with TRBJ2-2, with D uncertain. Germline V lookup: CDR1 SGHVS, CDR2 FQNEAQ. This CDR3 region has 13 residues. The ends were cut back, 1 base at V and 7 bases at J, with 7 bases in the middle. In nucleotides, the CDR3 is TGTGCCAGCAGCTTAGGGCAACGCGGGGAGCTGTTTTTT. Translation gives CASSLGQRGELFF.

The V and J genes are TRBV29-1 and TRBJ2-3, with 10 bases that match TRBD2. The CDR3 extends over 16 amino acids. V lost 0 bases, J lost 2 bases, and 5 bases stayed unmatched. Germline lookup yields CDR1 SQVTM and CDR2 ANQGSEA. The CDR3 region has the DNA TGCAGCGTTGAAGATCTAGCGGGAGAGACCACAGATACGCAGTATTTT. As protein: CSVEDLAGETTDTQYF.

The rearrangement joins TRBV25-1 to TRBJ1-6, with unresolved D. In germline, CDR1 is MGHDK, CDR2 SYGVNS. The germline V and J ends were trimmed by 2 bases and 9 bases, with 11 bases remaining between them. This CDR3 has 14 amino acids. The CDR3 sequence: CASSEGIGSSPLHF. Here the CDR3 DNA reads TGTGCCAGCAGTGAAGGGATCGGGAGTTCACCCCTCCACTTT.

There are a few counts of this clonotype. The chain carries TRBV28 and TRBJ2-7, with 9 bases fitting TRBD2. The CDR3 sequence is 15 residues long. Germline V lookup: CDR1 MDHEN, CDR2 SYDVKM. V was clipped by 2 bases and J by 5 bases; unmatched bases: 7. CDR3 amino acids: CASSLRLAGIHEQYF. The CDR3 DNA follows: TGTGCCAGCAGTTTAAGGCTAGCGGGAATCCACGAGCAGTACTTC.